A single sample gave rise to the 25 T cell receptor beta chains below, sequenced in a study of T cells in Graves' hyperthyroidism and ophthalmopathy. Amplification of TCR beta CDR3 regions used RNA as the template. RT-PCR in the first round (using the HTBI primer set) targeted the TCR CDR3. TCRdb independently ran MiXCR on the multiplex PCR reads; one entry per CDR3 protein. The table includes approximately 530,000 distinct CDR3 sequences, about a sixth detected once. The sequencing sample was made of blood. The source of these receptors is a young woman with Graves' hyperthyroidism.

The genes are TRBV28 and TRBJ2-7; tentative D call: TRBD2 (5 bases). This CDR3 is 14 amino acids long. V was cut by 2 bases and J by 3 bases, with 11 bases left in between. Germline loops: CDR1 MDHEN, CDR2 SYDVKM. The CDR3: CASSLRGSFYEQYF. Here the CDR3 DNA reads TGTGCCAGCAGTTTAAGAGGGTCGTTCTACGAGCAGTACTTC.

The chain recombines TRBV12-3 or TRBV12-4 with TRBJ2-1; TRBD1 might be the D (6 bases). V was trimmed by 0 bases and J by 2 bases, leaving 17 bases between them. The CDR3 runs to 18 residues. CDR3 nucleotides: TGTGCCAGCAGTTTAGCACTCCCGGGACACAACCCCTACAATGAGCAGTTCTTC. As protein: CASSLALPGHNPYNEQFF.

In this sample, this clonotype turned up many times. J is TRBJ2-7 and V is TRBV30; D is perhaps TRBD2 (6 bases). Germline V gene lookup returns CDR1 GTSNPN and CDR2 SVGIG (reference sequence). Trimming left V 2 bases short and J 3 bases short, with 14 bases between. CDR3 length: 14 amino acids. In DNA form, the CDR3 reads TGTGCCTGGAGTATCGGGACTCCTTACTACGAGCAGTACTTC. Translation: CAWSIGTPYYEQYF. Drawing the rest from reference TRBV30 and TRBJ2-7, the complete variable domain is SQTIHQWPATLVQPVGSPLSLECTVEGTSNPNLYWYRQAAGRGLQLLFYSVGIGQISSEVPQNLSASRPQDRQFILSSKKLLLSDSGFYLCAWSIGTPYYEQYFGPGTRLTVT.

This clonotype occurred a few times. The gene calls are TRBV2 and TRBJ2-7; D is perhaps TRBD1 or TRBD2 (5 bases each). Germline V CDR1 and CDR2: SNHLY, FYNNEI. Trimming stripped 5 bases from V and 7 bases from J, with 12 bases between. The CDR3 totals 12 residues. As DNA, the CDR3 is TGTGCCAGCAGTCGACAGTCGGGGGAGCAGTACTTC. Protein sequence: CASSRQSGEQYF.

This clonotype was seen ten or more times. This chain joins TRBV24-1 and TRBJ2-3; TRBD1 is a possible D gene (6 bases). Germline CDR1 and CDR2: KGHDR and SFDVKD. Trimming left V 5 bases short and J 2 bases short, with 13 bases between. This CDR3 spans 15 amino acids. The CDR3 here is CATSVQGSPTDTQYF. The CDR3 DNA reads TGTGCCACCAGTGTACAGGGTAGTCCCACAGATACGCAGTATTTT.

This chain connects TRBV19 to TRBJ2-4; 7 bases map to TRBD1. There are 16 residues in the CDR3. Trimming removed 6 bases from V and 0 bases from J; junction bases left unmatched: 8. Germline V gene sequence: CDR1 LNHDA, CDR2 SQIVND (reference sequence). The CDR3 reads CASSRGQPLAKNIQYF. In DNA form, the CDR3 reads TGTGCCAGTAGCCGGGGACAGCCACTAGCCAAAAACATTCAGTACTTC.

The CDR3: CASSLTGARQPQHF. For the CDR3, the DNA is TGTGCCAGCAGTTTGACAGGGGCCCGTCAGCCCCAGCATTTT. The chain has TRBV6-1 and TRBJ1-5; 8 bases line up with TRBD1. CDR3 length equals 14 residues. J was trimmed by 6 bases and V by 5 bases; bases with no gene match: 6. Germline V lookup: CDR1 MNHNS, CDR2 SASEGT.

This chain uses TRBV5-1 with TRBJ2-1, with 7 bases lining up with TRBD2. The CDR3 is 15 residues long. With 2 bases clipped from V and 4 bases from J, the junction kept 6 bases outside the gene matches. Germline lookup yields CDR1 SGHRS and CDR2 YFSETQ. CDR3 amino acids: CASSLQASGYNEQFF. CDR3 nucleotide sequence: TGCGCCAGCAGCTTACAGGCTAGCGGATACAATGAGCAGTTCTTC.

This clonotype was recorded a few times. The V and J genes are TRBV5-1 and TRBJ2-1, with TRBD2 identical over 7 bases. The CDR3 extends over 16 amino acids. J was trimmed by 5 bases and V by 1 base; bases with no gene match: 9. Germline lookup yields CDR1 SGHRS and CDR2 YFSETQ. The CDR3 nucleotides are TGCGCCAGCAGCTTGATGCCGGCTAGCGGAGACAATGAGCAGTTCTTC. As protein: CASSLMPASGDNEQFF.

This clonotype was seen a few times. The CDR3 sequence is CASSEDRDYNEQFF. In DNA, the CDR3 is TGTGCCAGCAGTGAGGACCGCGACTACAATGAGCAGTTCTTC. The chain employs TRBV6-2 or TRBV6-3 and TRBJ2-1; D uncertain. CDR1 is MNHEY and CDR2 is SVGEGT in the germline V gene. The CDR3 extends over 14 amino acids. The germline V and J ends were trimmed by 5 bases and 3 bases, with 11 bases remaining between them.

This clonotype was picked up many times. The J gene is TRBJ1-1, the V gene TRBV5-1, with TRBD1 as a possible D gene (6 bases). V lost 5 bases and J 1 base, leaving 9 bases between the germline ends. The CDR3 is 13 amino acids. Germline-derived CDR1 and CDR2 are SGHRS and YFSETQ. The CDR3 sequence: CASRQQGNTEAFF. CDR3 DNA sequence: TGCGCCAGCAGACAACAGGGGAACACTGAAGCTTTCTTT.

V and J are TRBV5-1 and TRBJ1-1, with D tentatively TRBD1 (5 bases). The V gene lost 0 bases and the J gene lost 8 bases, with 11 bases spanning the gap. CDR3 size: 13 residues. Germline assignment: CDR1 SGHRS and CDR2 YFSETQ. CDR3 residues: CASSLGGSREAFF. CDR3 bases: TGCGCCAGCAGCTTGGGGGGGTCCCGGGAAGCTTTCTTT.

This chain uses TRBV5-1 with TRBJ2-2; D is perhaps TRBD1 (6 bases). From germline, CDR1 is SGHRS and CDR2 YFSETQ. The CDR3 totals 14 residues. The V gene lost 2 bases and the J gene lost 5 bases, with 10 bases spanning the gap. CDR3 sequence (DNA): TGCGCCAGCAGCTTCGGGACATTTACCGGGGAGCTGTTTTTT. It translates to CASSFGTFTGELFF.

This clonotype was counted only a few times. A single base separates this from a much larger clone, so it may be a read error. The genes are TRBV11-2 and TRBJ2-7; 7 positions agree with TRBD2. The CDR3 runs to 13 residues. Germline lookup yields CDR1 SGHAT and CDR2 FQNNGV. The CDR3 bases are TGTGCCGGCAGCCCCGGGGGGACCTACGAGCAGTACTTC. It codes for CAGSPGGTYEQYF.

V gene TRBV7-9 combines with J gene TRBJ2-4, with 7 bases matching TRBD2. The CDR3 runs to 18 residues. V shed 1 base and J 0 bases; nucleotides not matched to a gene: 9. Germline assignment: CDR1 SEHNR and CDR2 FQNEAQ (reference sequence). The CDR3 bases are TGTGCCAGCAGCTTAGGGTCCCTAGCGGATATAGCCAAAAACATTCAGTACTTC. Translated: CASSLGSLADIAKNIQYF.

This clonotype has more than one count but fewer than ten. The V gene is TRBV19, the J gene TRBJ1-3; no firm D call. Germline values: CDR1 LNHDA, CDR2 SQIVND (reference sequence). The CDR3 extends over 12 amino acids. The ends were cut back, 6 bases at V and 0 bases at J, with 3 bases in the middle. As DNA, the CDR3 is TGTGCCAGTAGCACCTCTGGAAACACCATATATTTT. Translation gives CASSTSGNTIYF.

This clonotype was seen many times. This chain joins TRBV7-2 and TRBJ2-7; tentatively, D is TRBD2 (5 bases). The V and J ends lost 0 bases and 3 bases respectively, with 18 bases between them. The CDR3 has 17 residues. The germline gives CDR1 SGHTA, CDR2 FQGNSA. The CDR3 loop reads CASSLAPMQEDDYEQYF. The CDR3 nucleotides read TGTGCCAGCAGCTTAGCGCCTATGCAGGAGGACGACTACGAGCAGTACTTC.

The chain couples TRBV30 to TRBJ1-6; a possible D gene is TRBD1 (5 bases). This CDR3 comprises 17 residues. V lost 5 bases, J lost 0 bases, and 17 bases lay in between. Germline lookup yields CDR1 GTSNPN and CDR2 SVGIG (reference sequence). As DNA, the CDR3 is TGTGCCTGGGGGATTGACAGATTGAGCTCCTATAATTCACCCCTCCACTTT. Protein product: CAWGIDRLSSYNSPLHF.

This clonotype was detected many times. The CDR3 loop is CASTRSGQGNQPQHF. The CDR3 coding sequence is TGTGCCAGCACCCGGAGTGGACAGGGTAATCAGCCCCAGCATTTT. The genes are TRBV2 and TRBJ1-5; 8 bases are a match to TRBD1. CDR1 SNHLY and CDR2 FYNNEI come from the germline V gene. This CDR3 has 15 residues. J lost 4 bases, V lost 7 bases, and 9 bases had no gene match. Looking up the rest from reference TRBV2 and TRBJ1-5 gives the full variable domain: EPEVTQTPSHQVTQMGQEVILRCVPISNHLYFYWYRQILGQKVEFLVSFYNNEISEKSEIFDDQFSVERPDGSNFTLKIRSTKLEDSAMYFCASTRSGQGNQPQHFGDGTRLSIL.

The rearrangement joins TRBV7-9 to TRBJ2-7; the D is unclear. V was pared by 5 bases and J by 2 bases, with 13 bases between. The CDR3 contains 14 residues. The germline gives CDR1 SEHNR, CDR2 FQNEAQ (reference sequence). CDR3: CASSPRRHPYEQYF. In DNA, the CDR3 is TGTGCCAGCAGCCCGCGCCGGCACCCCTACGAGCAGTACTTC.

The chain has TRBV24-1 and TRBJ2-1; D is unclear. CDR1 and CDR2 from the germline V gene are KGHDR and SFDVKD. CDR3 length: 16 residues. Trimming cost V 3 bases and J 1 base, with 12 bases left between them. Here the CDR3 reads CATSDAGVKSYNEQFF. In DNA form, the CDR3 reads TGTGCCACCAGTGATGCTGGGGTGAAGTCCTACAATGAGCAGTTCTTC.

This clonotype was seen more than once but under ten times. The V call is TRBV7-9, the J call TRBJ1-1; no clear D gene. The CDR3 consists of 15 residues. Trimming stripped 5 bases from V and 1 base from J, with 14 bases between. Per the germline V gene, CDR1 is SEHNR and CDR2 is FQNEAQ (reference sequence). The CDR3 here is CASSNRDGGNTEAFF. CDR3 in DNA: TGTGCCAGCAGCAACAGAGATGGAGGGAACACTGAAGCTTTCTTT.

This clonotype was detected only a few times. The rearrangement links TRBV7-9 to TRBJ1-6, with D maybe TRBD1 (5 bases). V shed 8 bases and J shed 11 bases, with 19 bases lying between them. CDR3 length equals 14 residues. CDR1 is SEHNR, CDR2 FQNEAQ, per germline (reference sequence). CDR3 region: CASGPGTIVAPLHF. The CDR3 coding sequence is TGTGCCAGCGGTCCCGGGACGATTGTTGCACCCCTCCACTTT.

The chain combines TRBV19 with TRBJ2-1; either TRBD1 or TRBD2 may supply D (5 bases each). CDR1 LNHDA and CDR2 SQIVND come from the germline V gene (reference sequence). Trimming removed 8 bases from V and 5 bases from J, with 19 bases in between. This CDR3 is built from 15 residues. The CDR3 loop is CASDDPGRYHNEQFF. CDR3 bases: TGTGCCAGTGACGACCCGGGACGATACCACAATGAGCAGTTCTTC.

In this sample, this clonotype turned up many times. The gene calls are TRBV27 and TRBJ2-1, with TRBD2 identical over 8 bases. Trimming at V came to 6 bases and at J to 5 bases, leaving 9 bases not matched to a gene. Germline CDR1 reads MNHEY; CDR2 reads SMNVEV (reference sequence). The CDR3 covers 15 residues. In DNA form, the CDR3 reads TGTGCCAGCAGCGTTAGCGGGACTTATCACAATGAGCAGTTCTTC. Translation gives CASSVSGTYHNEQFF.